The sequence of this TCR beta chain was determined in a study of T cell repertoires in cytomegalovirus infection. Broader study findings: Pooled public TCR beta family frequency picked out CMV carriers with the relevant HLA.

As to this clonotype: Its antigen is not known.

TCRdb reprocessed the reads with MiXCR, giving one entry per CDR3 protein. The sample holds 250,000 or so distinct CDR3 sequences; 15% to 20% are singletons and the top ten take around 43%. This CDR3 is built from 14 residues. Looked up from germline, CDR1 is SQVTM and CDR2 is ANQGSEA. Deletions cut 4 bases from V and 3 bases from J, with 12 bases between. The specimen was CD8+ T cells from PBMCs. The gene calls are TRBV29-1 and TRBJ2-2, with TRBD2 as a possible D gene (5 bases). The receptor was derived from a human donor in good health (CMV status not recorded). Some clones in this sample may be carry-over from other donors' samples. The CDR3 region is CSVAGDGDTGELFF. In nucleotides, the CDR3 is TGCAGCGTTGCCGGGGATGGGGACACCGGGGAGCTGTTTTTT.